Listed here are 5 T cell receptor beta chains from one sample, sequenced in a study of early T cells in non-severe SARS-CoV-2 infection. MiXCR, applied by TCRdb to the 5' RACE reads, yields one record per CDR3 protein. The table includes around 80,000 distinct CDR3 sequences, around 9.3% detected once. Source: whole blood, taken at baseline. The source is an adult who was a healthcare worker with PCR-confirmed SARS-CoV-2 infection or an uninfected control (not recorded which).

This clonotype was seen ten or more times. The chain has TRBV27 and TRBJ1-2; D gene ambiguous. The ends were cut back, 5 bases at V and 4 bases at J, with 17 bases in the middle. CDR1 and CDR2 (germline): MNHEY, SMNVEV (reference sequence). The CDR3 consists of 15 residues. For the CDR3, the DNA is TGTGCCAGCAGTCCCTCACAACCGACAAGCTATGGCTACACCTTC. Its protein is CASSPSQPTSYGYTF.

This clonotype was seen only a few times. The gene calls are TRBV28 and TRBJ1-2; tentatively, D is TRBD1 (5 bases). Germline V gene data show CDR1 as MDHEN and CDR2 as SYDVKM. The CDR3 totals 11 residues. V lost 9 bases, J lost 4 bases, and 9 bases lay in between. CDR3 DNA: TGTGCCAGTTCAGGGTTCTATGGCTACACCTTC. Its translation: CASSGFYGYTF.

V and J are TRBV28 and TRBJ2-3, with 8 bases matching TRBD2. The CDR3 runs to 15 residues. From germline, CDR1 is MDHEN and CDR2 SYDVKM. V was pared by 7 bases and J by 1 base, with 7 bases of the junction left unmatched. The CDR3 DNA follows: TGTGCCAGCACCAGCGGGAGAGGACGCACAGATACGCAGTATTTT. This gives the protein CASTSGRGRTDTQYF.

The table lists this clonotype with a few counts. The rearrangement uses TRBV4-2 and TRBJ2-7; either TRBD1 or TRBD2 may fit D (5 bases each). V was clipped by 0 bases and J by 0 bases, with 9 bases between them. This CDR3 has 15 residues. Germline V gene sequence: CDR1 LGHNA, CDR2 YNFKEQ. The CDR3 region is CASSQDWGSSYEQYF. The CDR3 nucleotides are TGTGCCAGCAGCCAAGATTGGGGGAGCTCCTACGAGCAGTACTTC.

This chain joins TRBV29-1 and TRBJ2-1; D is unclear. Germline-derived CDR1 and CDR2 are SQVTM and ANQGSEA. The CDR3 spans 11 residues. Trimming took 3 bases from V and 13 from J, leaving 13 bases between them. CDR3 bases: TGCAGCGTTGACTCAAGAGTACCCCAGTTCTTC. Protein sequence: CSVDSRVPQFF.